This T cell receptor (beta chain) came from a study of T cell responses to AZD1222 COVID-19 vaccine. Study-level background: Pooled together were second doses at about 4 or about 12 weeks. Study outcomes and limitations: The study found Spike-specific TCR breadth and depth rose after two AZD1222 doses. The repertoires were collected only after the peak T cell response. There were mostly white British donors and more females than males, and clonal diversity was possibly underestimated.

With regard to this clone: The antigen remains unidentified.

The V and J ends lost 5 bases and 8 bases respectively, with 10 bases between them. Germline V gene data show CDR1 as SNHLY and CDR2 as FYNNEI. This CDR3 spans 13 amino acids. Clones were read by immunoSEQ multiplex PCR, and TCRdb kept only the in-frame ones, dropping some. The data show some 140,000 clones, about 91% seen once. This receptor was taken from an adult in good health. The sample in question was peripheral blood, obtained on day 0 of AZD1222 vaccination. V and J are TRBV2 and TRBJ1-6; no reliable D call. Here the CDR3 reads CASSSTSYSPLHF. In DNA form, the CDR3 reads TGTGCCAGCAGTTCCACGTCCTATTCACCCCTCCACTTT.